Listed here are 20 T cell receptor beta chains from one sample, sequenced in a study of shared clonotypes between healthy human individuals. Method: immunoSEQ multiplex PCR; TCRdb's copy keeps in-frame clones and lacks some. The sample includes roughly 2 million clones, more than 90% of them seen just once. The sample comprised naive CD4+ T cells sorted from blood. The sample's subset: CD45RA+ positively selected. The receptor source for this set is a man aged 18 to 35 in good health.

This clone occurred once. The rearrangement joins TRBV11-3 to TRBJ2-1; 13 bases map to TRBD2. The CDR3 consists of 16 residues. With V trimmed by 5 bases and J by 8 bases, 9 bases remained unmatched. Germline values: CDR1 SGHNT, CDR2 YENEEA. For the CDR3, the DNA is TGTGCCAGCAGCCCAGGACTAGCGGGAGATTTTGATGAGCAGTTCTTC. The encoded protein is CASSPGLAGDFDEQFF.

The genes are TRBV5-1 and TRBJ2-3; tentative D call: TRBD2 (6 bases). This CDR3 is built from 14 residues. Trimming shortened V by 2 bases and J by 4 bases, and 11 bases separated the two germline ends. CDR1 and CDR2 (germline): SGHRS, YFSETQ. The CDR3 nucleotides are TGCGCCAGCAGCTTAGACGGGGGAGCAGATACGCAGTATTTT. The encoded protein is CASSLDGGADTQYF.

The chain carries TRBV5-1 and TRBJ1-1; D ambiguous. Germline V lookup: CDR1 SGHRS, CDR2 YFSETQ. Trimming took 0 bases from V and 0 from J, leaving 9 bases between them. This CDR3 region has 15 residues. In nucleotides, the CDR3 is TGCGCCAGCAGCTTGGAGGGATACATGAACACTGAAGCTTTCTTT. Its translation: CASSLEGYMNTEAFF.

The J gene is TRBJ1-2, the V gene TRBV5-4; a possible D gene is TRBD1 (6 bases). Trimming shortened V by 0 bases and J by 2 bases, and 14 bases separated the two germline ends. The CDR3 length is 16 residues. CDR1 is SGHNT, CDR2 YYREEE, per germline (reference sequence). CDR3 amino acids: CASSLGATGGNYGYTF. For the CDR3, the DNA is TGTGCCAGCAGCTTGGGAGCGACAGGAGGGAACTATGGCTACACCTTC.

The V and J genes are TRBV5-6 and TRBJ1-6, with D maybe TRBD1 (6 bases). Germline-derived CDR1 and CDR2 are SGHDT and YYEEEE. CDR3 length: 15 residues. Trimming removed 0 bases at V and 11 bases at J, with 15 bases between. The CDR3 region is CASSLVHQGLAPLHF. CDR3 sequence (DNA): TGTGCCAGCAGCTTGGTCCATCAGGGGTTGGCACCCCTCCACTTT. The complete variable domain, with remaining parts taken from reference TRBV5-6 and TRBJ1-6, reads DAGVTQSPTHLIKTRGQQVTLRCSPKSGHDTVSWYQQALGQGPQFIFQYYEEEERQRGNFPDRFSGHQFPNYSSELNVNALLLGDSALYLCASSLVHQGLAPLHFGNGTRLTVT.

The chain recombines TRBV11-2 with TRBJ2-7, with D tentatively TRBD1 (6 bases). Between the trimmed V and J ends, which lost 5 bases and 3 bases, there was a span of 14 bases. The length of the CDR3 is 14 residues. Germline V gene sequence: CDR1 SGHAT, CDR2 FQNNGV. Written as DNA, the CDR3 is TGTGCCAGCAGCCTTGGACAGTATTTCTACGAGCAGTACTTC. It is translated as CASSLGQYFYEQYF.

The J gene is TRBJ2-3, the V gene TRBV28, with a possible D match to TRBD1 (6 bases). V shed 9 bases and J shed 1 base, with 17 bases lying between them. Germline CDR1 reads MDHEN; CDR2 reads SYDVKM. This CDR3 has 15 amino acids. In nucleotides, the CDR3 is TGTGCCAGTAATCTACAGGGTGCTGGCACAGATACGCAGTATTTT. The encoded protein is CASNLQGAGTDTQYF.

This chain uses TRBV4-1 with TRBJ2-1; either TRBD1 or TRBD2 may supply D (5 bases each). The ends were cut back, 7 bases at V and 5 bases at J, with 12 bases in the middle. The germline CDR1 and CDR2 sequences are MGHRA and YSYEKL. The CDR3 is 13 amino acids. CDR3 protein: CASKGTKNNEQFF. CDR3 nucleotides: TGCGCCAGCAAAGGGACGAAGAACAATGAGCAGTTCTTC.

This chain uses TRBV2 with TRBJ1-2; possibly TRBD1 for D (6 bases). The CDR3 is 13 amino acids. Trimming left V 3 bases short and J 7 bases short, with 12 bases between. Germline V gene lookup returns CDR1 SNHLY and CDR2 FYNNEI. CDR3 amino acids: CASSENRESGYTF. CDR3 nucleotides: TGTGCCAGCAGTGAGAACAGGGAGTCTGGCTACACCTTC.

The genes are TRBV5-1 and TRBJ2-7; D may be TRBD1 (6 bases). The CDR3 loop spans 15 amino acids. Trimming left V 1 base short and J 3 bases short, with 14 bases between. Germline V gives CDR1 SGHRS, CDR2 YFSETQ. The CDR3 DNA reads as TGCGCCAGCAGCTTGTACGGGGACAACAACTACGAGCAGTACTTC. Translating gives CASSLYGDNNYEQYF.

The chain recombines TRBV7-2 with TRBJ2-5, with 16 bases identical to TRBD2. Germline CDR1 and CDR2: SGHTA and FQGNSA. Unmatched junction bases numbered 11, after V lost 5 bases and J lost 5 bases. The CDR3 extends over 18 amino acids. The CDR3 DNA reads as TGTGCCAGCAGCCTGGGACTAGCGGGGGGGCGGTCTCTGGAGACCCAGTACTTC. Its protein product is CASSLGLAGGRSLETQYF.

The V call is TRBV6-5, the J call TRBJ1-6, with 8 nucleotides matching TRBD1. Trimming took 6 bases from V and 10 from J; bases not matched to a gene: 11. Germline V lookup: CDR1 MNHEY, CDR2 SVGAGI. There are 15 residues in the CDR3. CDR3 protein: CASRGETGVRSPLHF. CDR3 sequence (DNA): TGTGCCAGCAGGGGGGAGACAGGGGTTAGGTCACCCCTCCACTTT.

CDR3 in amino acids: CASSFGDSSTDTQYF. Here the CDR3 DNA reads TGCGCCAGCAGCTTTGGGGATTCTAGCACAGATACGCAGTATTTT. The V gene is TRBV5-1, the J gene TRBJ2-3; unclear D gene. The CDR3 runs 15 residues. The V end was cut by 2 bases, the J end by 0 bases, with 10 bases between. Germline lookup yields CDR1 SGHRS and CDR2 YFSETQ.

As DNA, the CDR3 is TGCGCCAGCAGCCGCGAGGGGCAGGCCGAATTTGAGCAGTACTTC. Translation gives CASSREGQAEFEQYF. The chain carries TRBV5-1 and TRBJ2-7; D possibly matches TRBD1 or TRBD2 (5 bases each). The CDR3 length is 15 residues. Germline assignment: CDR1 SGHRS and CDR2 YFSETQ. V lost 4 bases to trimming and J lost 7 bases, with 21 bases between them.

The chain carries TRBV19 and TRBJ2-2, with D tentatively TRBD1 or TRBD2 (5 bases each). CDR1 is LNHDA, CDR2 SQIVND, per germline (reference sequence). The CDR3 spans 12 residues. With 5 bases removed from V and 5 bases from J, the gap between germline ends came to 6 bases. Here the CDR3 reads CASSWGTGELFF. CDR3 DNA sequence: TGTGCCAGTAGTTGGGGGACCGGGGAGCTGTTTTTT.

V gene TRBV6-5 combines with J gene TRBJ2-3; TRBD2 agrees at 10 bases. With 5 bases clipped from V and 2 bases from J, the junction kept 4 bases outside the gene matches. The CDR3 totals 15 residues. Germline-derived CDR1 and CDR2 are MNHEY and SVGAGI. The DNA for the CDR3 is TGTGCCAGCAGTAGGACTAGCGGATTCACAGATACGCAGTATTTT. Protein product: CASSRTSGFTDTQYF.

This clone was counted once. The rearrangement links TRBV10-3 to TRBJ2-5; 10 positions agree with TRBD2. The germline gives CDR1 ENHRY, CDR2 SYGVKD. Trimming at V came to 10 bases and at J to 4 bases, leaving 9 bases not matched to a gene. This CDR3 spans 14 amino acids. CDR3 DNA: TGTGCCAACTCCCCGGGACTAGCGAGAGAGACCCAGTACTTC. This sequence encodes CANSPGLARETQYF.

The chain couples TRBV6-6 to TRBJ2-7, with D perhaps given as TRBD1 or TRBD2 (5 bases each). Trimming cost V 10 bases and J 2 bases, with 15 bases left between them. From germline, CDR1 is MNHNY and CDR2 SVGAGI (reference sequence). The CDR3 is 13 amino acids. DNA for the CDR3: TGTGCCACCAGCCGGGACGGGACCTACGAGCAGTACTTC. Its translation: CATSRDGTYEQYF.

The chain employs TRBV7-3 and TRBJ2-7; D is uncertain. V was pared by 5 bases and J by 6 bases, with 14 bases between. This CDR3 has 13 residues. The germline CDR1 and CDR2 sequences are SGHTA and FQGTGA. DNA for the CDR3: TGTGCCAGCAGCACCGAGCCGCAGGCCGAGCAGTACTTC. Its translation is CASSTEPQAEQYF. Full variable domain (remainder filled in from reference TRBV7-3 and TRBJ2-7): GAGVSQTPSNKVTEKGKYVELRCDPISGHTALYWYRQSLGQGPEFLIYFQGTGAADDSGLPNDRFFAVRPEGSVSTLKIQRTERGDSAVYLCASSTEPQAEQYFGPGTRLTVT.

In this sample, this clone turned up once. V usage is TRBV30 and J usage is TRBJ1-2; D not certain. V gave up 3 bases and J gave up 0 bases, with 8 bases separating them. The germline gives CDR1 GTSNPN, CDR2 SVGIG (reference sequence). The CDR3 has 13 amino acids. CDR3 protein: CAWSHRANYGYTF. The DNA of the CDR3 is TGTGCCTGGAGCCACCGAGCTAACTATGGCTACACCTTC.